Reported below is one TCR beta chain. In this sample, this clonotype turned up many times. The specificity of this receptor is unknown. The record has no base qualities; no much larger clone is one base away. CDR1 and CDR2, per the germline V gene, are SGHTA and FQGNSA. V lost 4 bases and J lost 10 bases, and the count of bases not matched to a germline gene is 3. Taken from cysteine to phenylalanine, the CDR3 has 11 residues. The kept DNA is CDR3 alone, 33 bases in frame from the first base. These reads were obtained on an Illumina HiSeq 1500. The public reads were run again by TCRdb, first through fastp at Q25 and then through MiXCR, and only productive beta chains were kept. Records with the same CDR3 protein are collapsed into one entry carrying the most frequent genes and DNA. This sample holds around 340,000 distinct CDR3 sequences; almost 30% were observed only once. The top ten clones comprise around 19% of the sample.

This sample is drawn from a study of T cell repertoires in cytomegalovirus infection (dated by TCRdb to between 2018 and 2021). Background for the entire study: Alongside well-studied HLA-B-restricted epitopes, the peptide stimulations were aimed at recently identified HLA-C-restricted CMV epitopes, whose presentation resists viral immunomodulation. The HLA type of each donor mattered for the analysis, because public TCR beta signatures pointed to carriage of CMV infection along with the matching HLA type.

Per the publication, the treatment or condition label means: in vitro stimulation with specific CMV peptide epitopes to enrich CMV-specific T cells. General conclusions and limits of the study: Cumulative frequency of public TCR beta family members discriminated carriers of CMV infection plus the relevant HLA type in this cohort and an independent approximately 360-donor cohort. The ex vivo response was dominated by HLA-C-restricted CMV-specific TCR beta clonotypes, which also provided the single most frequent clonotype in two of eight donors.

The source of this sequence is a human donor in good health (CMV status not recorded). Some clones in this sample may be carry-over from other donors' samples. This sequence uses TRBV7-2 and TRBJ2-7; 8 junctional bases match TRBD2. This specimen consisted of cultured PBMCs, obtained from culture after CMV antigen stimulation. The CDR3 sequence is CASSSGRGQYF. Here is the DNA: TGTGCCAGCAGCTCCGGGAGGGGTCAGTACTTC.